The 12 T cell receptor beta chains in this list originate from one sample, sequenced in a study of Tregs in tolerant kidney transplant recipients. The nonmyeloablative bone marrow transplants came from related graft donors, with transient mixed chimerism. Only in-frame clones appear in the TCRdb table, and some are missing; sequencing was by immunoSEQ multiplex PCR. The table lists tens of thousands of clones. Sequenced here: CD4+ T cells from blood (PBMCs), sampled 24 months after the transplant. The receptor source for this set is a human patient who received a combined kidney and bone marrow transplant. Some T cells may be provided by the graft donor.

On this clone: The CDR3 end lies 3 residues beyond the end of the read and is filled in from the germline J gene. The genes are TRBV20-1 and TRBJ1-2, with D possibly being TRBD1 (5 bases). V was pared by 4 bases and J by 4 bases, with 19 bases between. This CDR3 spans 15 amino acids. Germline values: CDR1 DFQATT, CDR2 SNEGSKA (reference sequence). The part of the CDR3 DNA that was read is TGCAGTGCTACCCCCACGGCAGGGTCGGGCTATGGC. Protein sequence: CSATPTAGSGYG. The entire CDR3 is CSATPTAGSGYGYTF.

On this clone: The CDR3 is cut off 3 residues early in the read; its end comes from the germline J gene. V is TRBV10-3 and J is TRBJ2-1, with TRBD2 matching 9 bases. After removal of 6 bases from V and 3 bases from J, the junction contained 9 bases not matched to a gene. The CDR3 is made up of 16 amino acids. The germline gives CDR1 ENHRY, CDR2 SYGVKD. The part of the CDR3 DNA that was read is TGTGCCATCAGGGGGGGAGTAGCGGGAGTCTACAATGAG. Protein product: CAIRGGVAGVYNE. The whole CDR3 protein is CAIRGGVAGVYNEQFF.

As regards this clone: The CDR3 end falls 3 residues outside the read, so it is completed with the germline J gene. V and J are TRBV2 and TRBJ2-2, with D perhaps matching TRBD2 (7 bases). Germline V gene sequence: CDR1 SNHLY, CDR2 FYNNEI. With 6 bases removed from V and 4 bases from J, the gap between germline ends came to 12 bases. The CDR3 covers 14 residues. CDR3 bases read: TGTGCCAGCAGGCGGGGGCCTCTCACCGGGGAG. Translating gives CASRRGPLTGE. The CDR3 as a whole reads CASRRGPLTGELFF. Combining the CDR3 with reference TRBV2 and TRBJ2-2 gives the whole variable domain EPEVTQTPSHQVTQMGQEVILRCVPISNHLYFYWYRQILGQKVEFLVSFYNNEISEKSEIFDDQFSVERPDGSNFTLKIRSTKLEDSAMYFCASRRGPLTGELFFGEGSRLTVL.

Turning to this clone: The CDR3 goes on 3 residues after the read ends, and that part is filled in from the germline J gene. The chain combines TRBV7-2 with TRBJ2-7, with 8 bases matching TRBD1. CDR1 and CDR2 from the germline V gene are SGHTA and FQGNSA. CDR3 size: 15 residues. Trimming at V came to 1 base and at J to 4 bases, leaving 6 bases not matched to a gene. The DNA read from the CDR3 is TGTGCCAGCAGCTTAGGGACAGGGTGGGAGTACGAG. This sequence encodes CASSLGTGWEYE. The whole CDR3 sequence is CASSLGTGWEYEQYF.

As to this clone: The read halts 3 residues ahead of the CDR3 end, with the missing end drawn from the germline J gene. The J gene is TRBJ2-1, the V gene TRBV29-1; TRBD2 might be the D (6 bases). The V gene's germline CDR1 is SQVTM and CDR2 ANQGSEA. V lost 5 bases to trimming and J lost 4 bases, with 15 bases between them. The CDR3 is made up of 14 amino acids. CDR3 protein: CSVHRAGRYNEQFF. The CDR3 bases that were read are TGCAGCGTTCATAGGGCAGGGAGGTACAATGAG.

The CDR3 loop is CSAPQRDRVSPEAFF. The DNA read from the CDR3 is TGCAGTGCCCCCCAGAGGGACAGGGTTAGTCCTGAA. V and J are TRBV20-1 and TRBJ1-1; TRBD1 matches at 9 bases. Read data end 3 residues before the CDR3 end; the end is taken from the germline J gene. The trim removed 6 bases at V and 6 bases at J, leaving 14 bases unmatched. CDR3 length equals 15 residues. CDR1 DFQATT and CDR2 SNEGSKA come from the germline V gene (reference sequence).

As for this clone: The sequence runs out 3 residues before the end of the CDR3; the remainder is reconstructed from the germline J gene. J is TRBJ2-3 and V is TRBV20-1; D possibly corresponds to TRBD2 (6 bases). CDR1 is DFQATT and CDR2 is SNEGSKA in the germline V gene (reference sequence). This CDR3 has 13 residues. V shed 1 base and J shed 1 base, with 6 bases lying between them. The sequenced part of the CDR3 DNA is TGCAGTGCTAGAGTAGCGGGCACAGATACG. This sequence encodes CSARVAGTDT. The full-length CDR3 reads as CSARVAGTDTQYF.

Worth noting for this clone: The CDR3 end lies 3 residues beyond the end of the read and is filled in from the germline J gene. The gene calls are TRBV2 and TRBJ2-2; 7 nucleotides match TRBD1. The CDR3 contains 18 residues. V shed 4 bases, J shed 1 base, and the junction held 12 bases outside the gene matches. From germline, CDR1 is SNHLY and CDR2 FYNNEI. Incomplete CDR3 DNA: TGTGCCAGCAGTGTCCGACAGGGTGGGAATCAGAACACCGGGGAG. This encodes CASSVRQGGNQNTGE. The whole CDR3 protein is CASSVRQGGNQNTGELFF.

Points on this clone: The read halts 3 residues ahead of the CDR3 end, with the missing end drawn from the germline J gene. This chain uses TRBV19 with TRBJ2-7; TRBD1 matches 7 bases. There are 16 residues in the CDR3. J lost 0 bases, V lost 4 bases, and 9 bases had no gene match. Germline V gene data show CDR1 as LNHDA and CDR2 as SQIVND (reference sequence). CDR3 DNA, as far as it was read: TGTGCCAGTAGTAACCACAGGGGAGAGAGCTCCTACGAG. Translating it yields CASSNHRGESSYE. Given in full, the CDR3 is CASSNHRGESSYEQYF.

In regard to this clone: The CDR3 is cut off 3 residues early in the read; its end comes from the germline J gene. The chain carries TRBV19 and TRBJ2-3, with 7 bases identical to TRBD2. V lost 3 bases, J lost 3 bases, and 6 bases stayed unmatched. CDR3 length equals 15 residues. CDR1 and CDR2 from the germline V gene are LNHDA and SQIVND (reference sequence). The CDR3 loop reads CASSIPLAETDTQYF. The CDR3 bases that were read are TGTGCCAGTAGTATCCCGCTAGCGGAAACAGATACG.

Regarding this clone: The CDR3 extends 3 residues past the end of the read, so its final part is completed from the germline J gene. The V and J genes are TRBV18 and TRBJ2-7; no firm D call. Trimming shortened V by 6 bases and J by 3 bases, and 6 bases separated the two germline ends. This CDR3 comprises 11 residues. Germline loops: CDR1 KGHSH, CDR2 LQKENI. CDR3 DNA, as far as it was read: TGTGCCAGCTCCCGCGGCTACGAG. Translated, it gives CASSRGYE. The complete CDR3 sequence is CASSRGYEQYF.

CDR3 amino acids: CASSSDRVYGYTF. The CDR3 DNA, read in part, is TGTGCCAGCAGCTCGGACAGGGTCTATGGC. This sequence joins TRBV7-3 and TRBJ1-2; 8 nucleotides align to TRBD1. Coverage ceases 3 residues before the CDR3 finishes, and the germline J gene fills in the end. The V gene's germline CDR1 is SGHTA and CDR2 FQGTGA. Losses at the gene ends were 4 bases for V and 4 bases for J; bases not matched to a gene: 2. This CDR3 is built from 13 residues.